This TCR beta chain appears in the sequencing data of a study of blood T cell repertoires in COVID-19. Method: immunoSEQ multiplex PCR; TCRdb's copy keeps in-frame clones and lacks some. The top ten hold 18% of the sample, which has fewer than 65,000 clones, 80% to 90% seen once. Unmatched junction bases numbered 19, after V lost 7 bases and J lost 2 bases. Germline CDR1 is GTSNPN and CDR2 is SVGIG (reference sequence). CDR3 length: 17 amino acids. This sequence joins TRBV30 and TRBJ2-7, with 8 bases aligning to TRBD1. The sample taken for sequencing was peripheral blood. This clonotype originated in a woman aged 55 to 70 with COVID-19, enrolled during active disease. CDR3 in DNA: TGTGCCTTTACGGCAACACCCGGACAGGGAGGAGCCTACGAGCAGTACTTC. Its translation is CAFTATPGQGGAYEQYF.